The T cell receptor (beta chain) described here comes from a study of blood T cell repertoires in COVID-19. Turning to the study itself: Acute-phase and convalescent COVID-19 samples originated in the United States, Italy and Spain. PBMCs, B-cell-depleted T cells, or T cells were the source of the cDNA or gDNA that made up the material.

V was cut by 10 bases and J by 3 bases, with 22 bases left in between. This CDR3 has 15 amino acids. Germline V gene data show CDR1 as MNHEY and CDR2 as SVGAGI. In its sample, this clone was seen once. Seattle patients were enrolled during active infection and followed longitudinally. Under the authors' procedure: Estimates of nucleated cell counts were drawn from the amplification of reference gene primers. Only in-frame clones appear in the TCRdb table, and some are missing; sequencing was by immunoSEQ multiplex PCR. The D gene and trimming were derived from the DNA, and the V and J assignments and clone size from that table. Here the sample spans roughly 75,000 clones, 75% to 90% being singletons.

The sequence was collected from an elderly man with COVID-19, enrolled during active disease. The V gene is TRBV6-5, the J gene TRBJ2-7; a possible D gene is TRBD1 (7 bases). Sequenced sample: peripheral blood. The CDR3 is CATAGNNRGSYEQYF. The DNA for the CDR3 is TGTGCCACCGCGGGGAATAACAGGGGTAGCTACGAGCAGTACTTC.